The 15 T cell receptor beta chains below come from one sample, sequenced in a study of blood T cell repertoires in COVID-19. TCRdb keeps only in-frame clones here, not all; method: immunoSEQ multiplex PCR. The top ten clones hold over 6.5% of a sample with approximately 91,000 clones, 76% of them seen once. The sample consisted of peripheral blood. These receptors originate from a man in his 70s with acute or convalescent COVID-19.

J is TRBJ2-1 and V is TRBV27, with 9 bases matching TRBD1. This CDR3 comprises 14 residues. Germline CDR1 and CDR2: MNHEY and SMNVEV (reference sequence). The ends lost 5 bases at V and 7 bases at J; junction bases unmatched: 6. The chain's CDR3 is CASSRGTGSNEQFF. The CDR3 DNA is TGTGCCAGCAGTCGTGGGACAGGGTCGAATGAGCAGTTCTTC.

V and J are TRBV2 and TRBJ1-2; D unresolved. CDR1 and CDR2 from the germline V gene are SNHLY and FYNNEI. The length of the CDR3 is 14 residues. Trimming removed 0 bases from V and 4 bases from J, with 9 bases in between. The CDR3 reads CASSEALGGYGYTF. CDR3 DNA sequence: TGTGCCAGCAGTGAAGCGCTCGGAGGCTATGGCTACACCTTC.

The rearrangement uses TRBV2 and TRBJ1-2; D perhaps matches TRBD1 (6 bases). The ends were cut back, 7 bases at V and 5 bases at J, with 20 bases in the middle. The germline V gene encodes CDR1 SNHLY and CDR2 FYNNEI. The CDR3 extends over 15 amino acids. CDR3 loop: CASIRGGTLNYGYTF. CDR3 coding DNA: TGTGCCAGCATCCGAGGGGGTACTCTAAATTATGGCTACACCTTC.

The chain carries TRBV6-5 and TRBJ2-5; D remains unclear. Germline CDR1 reads MNHEY; CDR2 reads SVGAGI. The CDR3 extends over 13 amino acids. The ends were cut back, 6 bases at V and 1 base at J, with 9 bases in the middle. This CDR3 is CASSRQPQETQYF. For the CDR3, the DNA is TGTGCCAGCAGCAGACAACCCCAAGAGACCCAGTACTTC.

The chain has TRBV28 and TRBJ1-5; 8 bases match TRBD1. This CDR3 region has 18 residues. V gave up 2 bases and J gave up 3 bases; unmatched junction bases: 12. Germline V lookup: CDR1 MDHEN, CDR2 SYDVKM. The CDR3 here is CASSLPQSWDRFNQPQHF. In DNA form, the CDR3 reads TGTGCCAGCAGTTTACCCCAGTCGTGGGACAGGTTCAATCAGCCCCAGCATTTT.

DNA of the CDR3: TGTGCCAGCAGCTTCTACAGGGGTGATACGCAGTATTTT. Its protein product is CASSFYRGDTQYF. The chain employs TRBV7-2 and TRBJ2-3, with TRBD1 identical over 7 bases. This CDR3 comprises 13 residues. Germline trimming cut 3 bases from V and 6 bases from J; bases unmatched to any gene: 3. Germline CDR1 is SGHTA and CDR2 is FQGNSA.

This clone was seen more than once but under ten times. The chain employs TRBV6-1 and TRBJ1-6, with 10 nucleotides matching TRBD1. This CDR3 spans 17 amino acids. V was clipped by 3 bases and J by 9 bases; unmatched bases: 11. Germline values: CDR1 MNHNS, CDR2 SASEGT. The CDR3: CASSEHPGQGVTSPLHF. CDR3 nucleotide sequence: TGTGCCAGCAGTGAGCATCCCGGACAGGGGGTTACTTCACCCCTCCACTTT.

This clone was counted only a few times. CDR3 sequence reads: CSASRDSSNQPQHF. The CDR3 nucleotides read TGCAGTGCTAGTCGTGACAGCAGCAATCAGCCCCAGCATTTT. This sequence joins TRBV20-1 and TRBJ1-5, with D perhaps TRBD1 (5 bases). This CDR3 spans 14 amino acids. The V end was cut by 3 bases, the J end by 1 base, with 10 bases between. CDR1 is DFQATT, CDR2 SNEGSKA, per germline (reference sequence).

This rearrangement joins TRBV18 to TRBJ2-2; D possibly corresponds to TRBD2 (5 bases). Trimming removed 5 bases from V and 6 bases from J, with 13 bases in between. Germline values: CDR1 KGHSH, CDR2 LQKENI. The CDR3 loop spans 14 amino acids. The CDR3 sequence is CASSSDMEAGELFF. CDR3 bases: TGTGCCAGCTCATCCGACATGGAGGCCGGGGAGCTGTTTTTT.

DNA of the CDR3: TGCGCCAGCAGCCCTTCGACTAGCGGGCGAAGCACAGATACGCAGTATTTT. This encodes CASSPSTSGRSTDTQYF. The V and J genes are TRBV5-1 and TRBJ2-3; 10 bases align to TRBD2. The J segment lost 0 bases and the V segment lost 4 bases, leaving 8 bases of the junction unmatched. The CDR3 spans 17 residues. CDR1 is SGHRS and CDR2 is YFSETQ in the germline V gene.

V is TRBV7-3 and J is TRBJ2-3; 7 bases match TRBD2. The germline CDR1 and CDR2 sequences are SGHTA and FQGTGA. Trimming cost V 5 bases and J 0 bases; bases outside gene matches: 2. The CDR3 is 14 residues long. CDR3 in DNA: TGTGCCAGCAGCCGGGACTACAGCACAGATACGCAGTATTTT. This translates into CASSRDYSTDTQYF.

This chain joins TRBV29-1 and TRBJ1-1, with no clear D. Trimming took off 6 bases at V and 1 base at J, with 15 bases between the two ends. This CDR3 contains 14 residues. Germline V gene data show CDR1 as SQVTM and CDR2 as ANQGSEA. In DNA, the CDR3 is TGCAGCGTAGTGGTACACCCATCGAACACTGAAGCTTTCTTT. Its translation is CSVVVHPSNTEAFF. Supplemented by reference TRBV29-1 and TRBJ1-1, the full variable domain reads SAVISQKPSRDICQRGTSLTIQCQVDSQVTMMFWYRQQPGQSLTLIATANQGSEATYESGFVIDKFPISRPNLTFSTLTVSNMSPEDSSIYLCSVVVHPSNTEAFFGQGTRLTVV.

This chain's CDR3 is CASSPPDRFGTGELFF. CDR3 sequence (DNA): TGTGCCAGTAGTCCCCCCGACAGGTTCGGCACCGGGGAGCTGTTTTTT. V gene TRBV19 combines with J gene TRBJ2-2, with a tentative D call TRBD1 (6 bases). V was clipped by 5 bases and J by 4 bases, with 17 bases between them. The CDR3 length is 16 residues. Germline lookup yields CDR1 LNHDA and CDR2 SQIVND (reference sequence). The variable domain in full, completed from reference TRBV19 and TRBJ2-2, reads DGGITQSPKYLFRKEGQNVTLSCEQNLNHDAMYWYRQDPGQGLRLIYYSQIVNDFQKGDIAEGYSVSREKKESFPLTVTSAQKNPTAFYLCASSPPDRFGTGELFFGEGSRLTVL.

This rearrangement joins TRBV5-4 to TRBJ2-1; 8 bases are shared with TRBD2. Germline values: CDR1 SGHNT, CDR2 YYREEE (reference sequence). V was clipped by 4 bases and J by 8 bases; unmatched bases: 11. The CDR3 runs 15 residues. The CDR3 protein is CASSRPGLVKDEQFF. The DNA of the CDR3 is TGTGCCAGCAGCAGGCCGGGACTAGTTAAAGATGAGCAGTTCTTC.

The J gene is TRBJ1-4, the V gene TRBV5-1; TRBD1 matches 7 bases. Germline assignment: CDR1 SGHRS and CDR2 YFSETQ. This CDR3 is 15 amino acids long. Losses at the gene ends were 4 bases for V and 8 bases for J; bases not matched to a gene: 11. The CDR3 nucleotides are TGCGCCAGCAGCCTCCTCCCGGGACAGTTCGAAAAACTGTTTTTT. It yields the protein CASSLLPGQFEKLFF.